This T cell receptor (beta chain) was identified in a study of Graves' ophthalmopathy and Graves' hyperthyroidism. The study, taken as a whole, reports: Most expanded clonotypes in thyroid above 0.001 frequency also showed up in blood.

RNA transcripts served as template for amplifying TCR beta CDR3 sequences. An opening RT-PCR round employed HTBI primers and preceded a second-round multiplex PCR. Each CDR3 protein is one row after TCRdb ran MiXCR on the multiplex PCR reads. The repertoire holds some 380,000 distinct CDR3 sequences, 15% to 19% seen once, with approximately 7% in the top ten. In this sample, this clonotype turned up many times. Its antigen remains unknown. The CDR3 extends over 11 amino acids. V gave up 3 bases and J gave up 5 bases, with 8 bases separating them. Germline loops: CDR1 DFQATT, CDR2 SNEGSKA (reference sequence). Calling hyperthyroidism stable required that no ophthalmopathy show up within 18 months of follow-up. New diagnoses, under 2 months' duration, and ages 18 to 65 characterized the hyperthyroidism patients.

Sequencing was carried out using peripheral blood. The sequence was obtained from a young woman with stable Graves' hyperthyroidism. The genes are TRBV20-1 and TRBJ2-7; no definite D call. CDR3 nucleotides: TGCAGTGCTAGCCGGCCTAACGAGCAGTACTTC. As protein: CSASRPNEQYF.